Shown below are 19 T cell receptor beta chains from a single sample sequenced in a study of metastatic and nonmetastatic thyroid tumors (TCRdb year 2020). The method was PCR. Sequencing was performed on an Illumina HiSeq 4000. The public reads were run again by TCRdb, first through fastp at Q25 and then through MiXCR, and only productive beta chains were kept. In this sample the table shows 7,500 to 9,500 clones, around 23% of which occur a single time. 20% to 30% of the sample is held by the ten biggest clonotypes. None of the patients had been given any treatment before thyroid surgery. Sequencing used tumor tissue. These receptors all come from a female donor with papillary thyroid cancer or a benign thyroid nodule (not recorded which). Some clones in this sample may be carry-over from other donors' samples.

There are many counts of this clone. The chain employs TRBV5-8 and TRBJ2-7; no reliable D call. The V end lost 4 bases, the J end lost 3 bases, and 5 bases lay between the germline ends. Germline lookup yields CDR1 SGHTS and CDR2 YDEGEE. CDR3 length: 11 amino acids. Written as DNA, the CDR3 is TGTGCCAGCAGCACCATCTACGAGCAGTACTTC. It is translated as CASSTIYEQYF.

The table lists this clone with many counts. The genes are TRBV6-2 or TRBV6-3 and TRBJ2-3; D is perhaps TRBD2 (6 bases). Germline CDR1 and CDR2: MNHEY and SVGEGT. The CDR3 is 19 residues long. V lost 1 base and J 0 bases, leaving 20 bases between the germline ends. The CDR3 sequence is CASSYYGGSPLGSTDTQYF. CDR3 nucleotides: TGTGCCAGCAGTTACTACGGGGGTTCCCCTTTAGGTAGCACAGATACGCAGTATTTT.

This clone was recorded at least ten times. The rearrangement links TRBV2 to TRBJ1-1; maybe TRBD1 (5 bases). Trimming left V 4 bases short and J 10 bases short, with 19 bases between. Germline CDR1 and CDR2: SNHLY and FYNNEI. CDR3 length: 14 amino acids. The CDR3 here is CASSVQDMPEAAFF. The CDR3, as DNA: TGTGCCAGCAGTGTCCAGGACATGCCCGAGGCAGCTTTCTTT.

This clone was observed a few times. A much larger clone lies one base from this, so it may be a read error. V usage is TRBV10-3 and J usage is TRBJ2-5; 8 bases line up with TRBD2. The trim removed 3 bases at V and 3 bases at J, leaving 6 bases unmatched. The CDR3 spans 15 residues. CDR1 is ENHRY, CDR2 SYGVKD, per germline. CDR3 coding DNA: TGTGCCATCAGTGATTCGGGGGGGCAAGAAGAGACCCAGTACTTC. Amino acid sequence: CAISDSGGQEETQYF.

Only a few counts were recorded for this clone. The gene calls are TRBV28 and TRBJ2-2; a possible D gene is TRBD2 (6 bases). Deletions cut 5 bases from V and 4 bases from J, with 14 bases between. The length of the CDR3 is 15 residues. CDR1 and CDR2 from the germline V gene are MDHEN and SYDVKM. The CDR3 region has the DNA TGTGCCAGCAGTCTTCCGGGACTCGGCACCGGGGAGCTGTTTTTT. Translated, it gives CASSLPGLGTGELFF.

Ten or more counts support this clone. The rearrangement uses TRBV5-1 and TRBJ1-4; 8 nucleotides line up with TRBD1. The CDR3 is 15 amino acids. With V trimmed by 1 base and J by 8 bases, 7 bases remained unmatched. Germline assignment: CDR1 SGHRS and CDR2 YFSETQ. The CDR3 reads CASSLYATGEEKLFF. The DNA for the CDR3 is TGCGCCAGCAGCTTGTATGCGACAGGGGAGGAAAAACTGTTTTTT.

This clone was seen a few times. CDR3 sequence reads: CASSGTGGSPLDYGYTF. The CDR3 DNA sequence: TGTGCCAGCAGTGGGACAGGGGGCTCCCCATTGGACTATGGCTACACCTTC. The rearrangement joins TRBV6-1 to TRBJ1-2, with 11 bases lining up with TRBD1. The junction had 10 bases not matched to a gene; V was cut back by 4 bases and J by 3 bases. Germline CDR1 reads MNHNS; CDR2 reads SASEGT. This CDR3 spans 17 amino acids.

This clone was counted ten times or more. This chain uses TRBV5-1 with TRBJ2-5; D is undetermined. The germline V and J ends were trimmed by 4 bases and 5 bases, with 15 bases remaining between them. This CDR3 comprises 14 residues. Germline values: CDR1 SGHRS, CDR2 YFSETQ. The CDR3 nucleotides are TGCGCCAGCAGCAAGGACCCTACCGGGGAGACCCAGTACTTC. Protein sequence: CASSKDPTGETQYF.

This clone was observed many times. In DNA, the CDR3 is TGCGCCAGCAGTGAGGCCTATCCAGGAATGAACACTGAAGCTTTCTTT. Protein: CASSEAYPGMNTEAFF. The chain recombines TRBV10-2 with TRBJ1-1; the D is unclear. V was trimmed by 2 bases and J by 0 bases, leaving 13 bases between them. The CDR3 runs to 16 residues. The germline gives CDR1 WSHSY, CDR2 SAAADI.

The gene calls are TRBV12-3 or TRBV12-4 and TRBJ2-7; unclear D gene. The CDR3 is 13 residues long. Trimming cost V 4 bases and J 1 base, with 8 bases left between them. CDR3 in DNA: TGTGCCAGCAGTTGGGCCTTATCCTACGAGCAGTACTTC. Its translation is CASSWALSYEQYF.

The CDR3 spells CASSLVGTGGHEQYF. CDR3 coding DNA: TGTGCCAGCAGTTTAGTGGGGACAGGGGGCCACGAGCAGTACTTC. This chain joins TRBV28 and TRBJ2-7; 12 bases align to TRBD1. Germline V gives CDR1 MDHEN, CDR2 SYDVKM. The ends lost 2 bases at V and 5 bases at J; junction bases unmatched: 4. This CDR3 has 15 amino acids.

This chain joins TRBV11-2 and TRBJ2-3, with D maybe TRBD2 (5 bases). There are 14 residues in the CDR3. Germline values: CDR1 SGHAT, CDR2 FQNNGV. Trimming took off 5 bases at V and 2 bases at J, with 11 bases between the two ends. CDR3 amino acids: CASSPGVVTDTQYF. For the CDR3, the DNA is TGTGCCAGCAGCCCCGGGGTCGTCACAGATACGCAGTATTTT. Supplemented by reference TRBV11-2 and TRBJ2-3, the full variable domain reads EAGVAQSPRYKIIEKRQSVAFWCNPISGHATLYWYQQILGQGPKLLIQFQNNGVVDDSQLPKDRFSAERLKGVDSTLKIQPAKLEDSAVYLCASSPGVVTDTQYFGPGTRLTVL.

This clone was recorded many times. CDR3 DNA: TGTGCCAGCAGGGGATCCACGGAGACCCAGTACTTC. Translated, it gives CASRGSTETQYF. This chain joins TRBV5-7 and TRBJ2-5; D is ambiguous. TRBV5-7 is an open reading frame whose function is uncertain. The V gene lost 5 bases and the J gene lost 5 bases, with 10 bases spanning the gap. The CDR3 covers 12 residues.

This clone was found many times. The CDR3 DNA is TGTGCCAGCAGCGTATGGGGCGGTAGCACAGATACGCAGTATTTT. Protein product: CASSVWGGSTDTQYF. J is TRBJ2-3 and V is TRBV9; a weak D match, TRBD1 (5 bases). V lost 1 base and J lost 0, with 9 bases in between. Germline CDR1 reads SGDLS; CDR2 reads YYNGEE. CDR3 length: 15 residues. Together with reference TRBV9 and TRBJ2-3, the CDR3 gives the full variable domain: DSGVTQTPKHLITATGQRVTLRCSPRSGDLSVYWYQQSLDQGLQFLIQYYNGEERAKGNILERFSAQQFPDLHSELNLSSLELGDSALYFCASSVWGGSTDTQYFGPGTRLTVL.

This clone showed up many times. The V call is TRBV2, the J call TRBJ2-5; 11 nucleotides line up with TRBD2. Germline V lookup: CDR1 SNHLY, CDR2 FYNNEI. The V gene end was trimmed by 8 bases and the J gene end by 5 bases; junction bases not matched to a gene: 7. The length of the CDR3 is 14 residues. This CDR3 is CASRQLAGVETQYF. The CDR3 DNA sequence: TGTGCCAGCCGCCAACTAGCGGGAGTGGAGACCCAGTACTTC.

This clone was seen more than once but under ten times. The DNA of the CDR3 is TGTGCCAGCAGTTACCGTGAAACAGATACGCAGTATTTT. Amino acids: CASSYRETDTQYF. V usage is TRBV6-2 or TRBV6-3 and J usage is TRBJ2-3, with D unclear. The CDR3 loop spans 13 amino acids. Per germline, CDR1 MNHEY and CDR2 SVGEGT. Trimming removed 2 bases from V and 3 bases from J, with 6 bases in between.

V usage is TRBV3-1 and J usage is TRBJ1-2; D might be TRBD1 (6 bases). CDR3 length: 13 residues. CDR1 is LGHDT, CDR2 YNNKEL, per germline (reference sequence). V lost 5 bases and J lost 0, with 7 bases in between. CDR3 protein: CASSGTPNYGYTF. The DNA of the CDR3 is TGTGCCAGCAGCGGGACACCTAACTATGGCTACACCTTC.

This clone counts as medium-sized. In DNA form, the CDR3 reads TGTGCCAGCAGTCGGAGGGCGTATGGCTACACCTTC. Its protein is CASSRRAYGYTF. The J gene is TRBJ1-2, the V gene TRBV6-1; D is unresolved. Germline lookup yields CDR1 MNHNS and CDR2 SASEGT. This CDR3 comprises 12 residues. V was pared by 5 bases and J by 5 bases, with 9 bases between.

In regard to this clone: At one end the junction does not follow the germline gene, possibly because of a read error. CDR3 sequence (DNA): TGTGCCAGCACCCCCATAGCGGGTCCGAACTCCGGGGAGCTGTTTTTC. Its protein is CASTPIAGPNSGELFF. The chain recombines TRBV6-1 with TRBJ2-2; 7 bases line up with TRBD2. The CDR3 is made up of 16 amino acids. CDR1 and CDR2 (germline): MNHNS, SASEGT.